This is a list of T cell receptor beta chains from one sample in a study of cytomegalovirus exposure and HLA in healthy donors. This table comes from immunoSEQ multiplex PCR, and its TCRdb copy is limited to in-frame clones, with some not included. The sample contains 150,000 to 200,000 clones, 75% to 90% of which appear only once. Sequenced material: PBMCs. The source is a woman under 30 in good health and CMV-seronegative. The CDR3 runs from the conserved cysteine through the conserved F or W. A D gene is named only where the DNA matches it firmly. Size tells how often a clone was seen (once, few, many) or the class of an expanded clone, and some rows leave it out.

size	length	V	J	D	CDR3	DNA
.	13	TRBV27	TRBJ2-7	.	CASRQTGPYEQYF	TGTGCCAGCCGCCAGACAGGACCCTACGAGCAGTACTTC
.	15	TRBV9	TRBJ2-1	TRBD1	CASSDRDRGSNEQFF	TGTGCCAGCAGCGACCGGGACAGGGGGTCCAATGAGCAGTTCTTC
.	17	TRBV4-1	TRBJ2-1	.	CASSPTLEGARIYEQFF	TGCGCCAGCAGCCCGACTCTGGAGGGGGCGCGGATCTATGAGCAGTTCTTC
.	13	TRBV18	TRBJ1-2	.	CASSLITGSGYTF	TGTGCCAGCTCACTGATTACAGGGTCTGGCTACACCTTC
.	15	TRBV29-1	TRBJ2-4	TRBD2	CSVESGERIKNIQYF	TGCAGCGTTGAAAGCGGGGAACGGATCAAAAACATTCAGTACTTC
few	17	TRBV7-9	TRBJ1-5	.	CASSLGFETGGGQPQHF	TGTGCCAGCAGCTTAGGCTTTGAGACAGGAGGAGGTCAGCCCCAGCATTTT
.	13	TRBV5-3	TRBJ1-2	.	CAPEEQNNYGYTF	TGTGCCCCGGAGGAACAGAATAACTATGGCTACACCTTC
.	19	TRBV10-2	TRBJ2-7	.	CASSESPWRGLHILYEQYF	TGCGCCAGCAGTGAGTCCCCATGGAGGGGCCTCCACATCCTCTACGAGCAGTACTTC
.	11	TRBV27	TRBJ2-2	.	CASRLGGELFF	TGTGCCAGTAGGCTAGGCGGGGAGCTGTTTTTT
.	15	TRBV5-1	TRBJ1-4	TRBD1	CASSSDRVDGEKLFF	TGCGCCAGCAGCTCGGACAGGGTCGATGGAGAAAAACTGTTTTTT
.	15	TRBV15	TRBJ1-1	.	CATRKAEGPNTEAFF	TGTGCCACCAGAAAAGCGGAGGGACCGAACACTGAAGCTTTCTTT
.	16	TRBV7-6	TRBJ1-2	.	CASSLAQTPLRDGYTF	TGTGCCAGCAGCTTAGCGCAAACACCTCTGCGGGATGGCTACACCTTC
.	16	TRBV19	TRBJ1-5	TRBD1	CASSKTDRALNQPQHF	TGTGCCAGCAGTAAAACCGACAGGGCACTAAATCAGCCCCAGCATTTT
.	14	TRBV19	TRBJ1-6	TRBD1	CASSTGQGNSPLHF	TGTGCCAGTAGCACAGGACAGGGGAATTCACCCCTCCACTTT
.	16	TRBV4-1	TRBJ1-1	TRBD1	CASSQDKWTGGKEAFF	TGCGCCAGCAGCCAAGATAAATGGACAGGGGGTAAAGAAGCTTTCTTT
.	16	TRBV4-3	TRBJ2-7	TRBD2	CASSPGLAGVFYEQYF	TGCGCCAGCAGCCCCGGACTAGCGGGAGTATTCTACGAGCAGTACTTC
once	17	TRBV4-3	TRBJ2-7	TRBD1	CASSRQLGQGGTYEQYF	TGCGCCAGCAGCCGTCAGCTAGGACAGGGTGGCACCTACGAGCAGTACTTC
.	15	TRBV4-3	TRBJ1-3	TRBD1	CASSQVTGAGNTIYF	TGCGCCAGCAGCCAAGTTACAGGGGCTGGAAACACCATATATTTT
.	13	TRBV2	TRBJ1-2	TRBD1	CASNRQGDYGYTF	TGTGCCAGCAACAGACAGGGGGACTATGGCTACACCTTC
.	13	TRBV19	TRBJ1-2	TRBD1	CAISDRSGQGYTF	TGTGCCATCTCGGACAGGAGCGGACAGGGCTACACCTTC
.	17	TRBV11-2	TRBJ2-1	TRBD2	CASSLAVRLADLNFQFF	TGTGCCAGCAGCTTAGCCGTGCGGCTAGCGGACCTCAATTTCCAGTTCTTC
.	14	TRBV5-6	TRBJ1-5	.	CASRSGTGNQPQHF	TGTGCCAGCAGGTCCGGGACTGGGAATCAGCCCCAGCATTTT
.	14	TRBV27	TRBJ1-1	.	CASSFAGRNTEAFF	TGTGCCAGCAGTTTTGCAGGGCGGAACACTGAAGCTTTCTTT
.	16	TRBV4-3	TRBJ1-2	.	CASSQGVQLLLYGYTF	TGCGCCAGCAGCCAAGGTGTACAGCTACTGCTCTATGGCTACACCTTC